This T cell receptor beta chain was sequenced in a study of T cells and copy number aberrations in small-cell lung cancer (dated by TCRdb to 2020 to 2022). For context, the study as a whole: Whole-exome sequencing of the same tumor regions was paired with TCR repertoire sequencing so that T cell metrics could be related to mutations and copy number aberrations. Tumor TCR data were available for some 16 patients, and roughly 13 patients had TCR data from both tumor and normal tissue. The study at large found these results: Compared with adjacent lung tissue, tumors showed lower T-cell density, richness and clonality, although the density difference was not significant. All specimens were formalin-fixed paraffin-embedded tissue, which is known to introduce sequencing artifacts. Because surgical resection is uncommon in small-cell lung cancer, the study was limited by a small sample size, and the findings need validation.

TCR-beta CDR3 regions were amplified from genomic DNA with the immunoSEQ hsTCRB Kit using multiplexed V- and J-gene primers. Unique DNA barcodes were added in a second PCR, and the samples were pooled together with one negative control and one positive control. Sequencing of the pooled TCR-beta libraries was performed on an Illumina MiSeq using a 150-cycle paired-end protocol. The study's own analysis went as follows. Adaptive Biotechnologies processed the raw sequencing data into a report containing normalized, annotated TCR-beta repertoires. To compute T-cell density, TCR-beta templates were normalized to usable DNA, with usable DNA estimated through amplification of housekeeping genes. Richness was the count of unique rearrangements, and clonality was defined as 1 minus Pielou's evenness. TCRdb carries this immuneACCESS record with in-frame sequences only. Its versions omit some clonotypes, under half of them owing to an unresolved V gene in the studies checked, with the rest unexplained. The D gene and trimming were derived from the DNA, and the V and J assignments and clone size from that table. The sample records around 6,100 clones, approximately 79% of which are singletons. Of the sample, roughly 9.9% is held by the ten largest clones.

According to the germline V gene, CDR1 reads MDHEN and CDR2 reads SYDVKM. V is clipped by 7 bases and J by 9 bases, and the sequence between their germline boundaries is 10 bases long. The CDR3 contains 11 residues, cysteine and phenylalanine counted. Only the CDR3 DNA stays, 33 bases, in frame from base 1. Patients with limited-stage small-cell lung cancer who underwent surgical resection in Hangzhou, China, between about 2007 and 2021 were included as donors. All donors were treated with upfront surgery without preoperative chemotherapy or radiotherapy, and immunotherapy was not given to any donor before or after surgery. Each of the 15 to 20 patients in the sequenced cohort was a smoker or a heavy second-hand smoker. Adjacent normal lung was collected at least 2 cm from the tumor margin and was morphologically confirmed by two pathologists to be free of malignant cells. To characterize T cell repertoire heterogeneity, the study applied multi-region TCR-beta sequencing to resected limited-stage small-cell lung cancers and to tumor-adjacent lung tissue. The AllPrep DNA/RNA FFPE Kit (Qiagen) was used to extract genomic DNA from FFPE tissue.

Remarks on this clone: No antigen is known for it. Per-base quality was not reported, and no clone a single base away is much larger than it.

Here the chain combines TRBV28 and TRBJ2-1, with the D gene not clear enough to name. The sequence derives from a woman aged 70-85 years with small cell lung cancer. Some clones in this sample may be carry-over from other donors' samples. The sequenced sample was normal tissue next to the tumor. The CDR3 protein is CASNLWGEQFF. The bases are TGTGCCAGCAACCTTTGGGGTGAGCAGTTCTTC.